In this sample, the clone carrying this T cell receptor (beta chain) turned up many times. Its antigen is unknown. The time point here: newly diagnosed GD, antithyroid drugs for less than 3 months. After RNA was extracted from PBMCs, the TCR library was made from it. TCR beta libraries were built with iRepertoire HTBI primers and Arm-PCR of CDR3 regions. TCRdb reprocessed the multiplex PCR reads with MiXCR, giving one entry per CDR3 protein. The data hold around 500,000 distinct CDR3 sequences, with roughly 13% observed a single time. The V end lost 1 base, the J end lost 2 bases, and 8 bases lay between the germline ends. The length of the CDR3 is 13 residues. Looked up from germline, CDR1 is DFQATT and CDR2 is SNEGSKA (reference sequence). This entry comes from a study of regulatory T cells in long-lasting Graves disease. Study conclusions and caveats: Examination was confined to peripheral blood, excluding thyroid tissue. Those with persistent Graves' had less TCR diversity than newly diagnosed patients.

This same sample was also part of a study on T cells in Graves' hyperthyroidism and ophthalmopathy. That report notes: Graves' hyperthyroidism was deemed stable absent ophthalmopathy progression within 18 months. Most thyroid clonotypes that were expanded above 0.001 also turned up in blood.

This receptor was obtained from a man in his thirties or forties with Graves disease. J is TRBJ1-2 and V is TRBV20-1, with D maybe TRBD1 (6 bases). Sequencing was performed on peripheral blood mononuclear cells (PBMCs), taken at new diagnosis, from a patient treated with antithyroid drugs. DNA for the CDR3: TGCAGTGCTAGAGGAAGGGGGAACTATGGCTACACCTTC. This sequence encodes CSARGRGNYGYTF.